The next 16 T cell receptor beta chains were all read from a single sample in a study of blood T cell repertoires in COVID-19. Produced via immunoSEQ multiplex PCR; TCRdb's table is partial and in-frame only. The table lists fewer than 500,000 clones, about nine tenths of them singletons, with around 0.7% in the top ten. Specimen: PBMCs or T cells enriched from blood (not recorded which). All receptors derive from a woman aged 18-29 years who had recovered from COVID-19.

V gene TRBV5-1 combines with J gene TRBJ1-2; D gene uncertain. V dropped 6 bases and J dropped 4 bases, with 13 bases sitting between them. The CDR3 has 13 amino acids. CDR1 SGHRS and CDR2 YFSETQ come from the germline V gene. CDR3 sequence reads: CASKREDFYGYTF. CDR3 bases: TGCGCCAGCAAAAGGGAGGACTTCTATGGCTACACCTTC. The whole variable domain, filled in from reference TRBV5-1 and TRBJ1-2, reads KAGVTQTPRYLIKTRGQQVTLSCSPISGHRSVSWYQQTPGQGLQFLFEYFSETQRNKGNFPGRFSGRQFSNSRSEMNVSTLELGDSALYLCASKREDFYGYTFGSGTRLTVV.

Only one count was recorded for this clone. The chain joins TRBV3-1 (or the pseudogene TRBV3-2) to TRBJ2-1, with 7 bases fitting TRBD1. Germline V gene lookup returns CDR1 LGHDT and CDR2 YNNKEL (reference sequence). The CDR3 length is 13 residues. The V and J ends lost 1 base and 13 bases, in that order; junction bases with no gene match: 7. DNA of the CDR3: TGTGCCAGCAGCCAAGGTTGGCAGGGGGATCAGTTCTTC. Protein sequence: CASSQGWQGDQFF.

The chain employs TRBV7-2 and TRBJ2-2, with D maybe TRBD1 (5 bases). Trimming stripped 1 base from V and 5 bases from J, with 11 bases between. Germline CDR1 SGHTA, CDR2 FQGNSA. This CDR3 is 15 amino acids long. In DNA, the CDR3 is TGTGCCAGCAGCTTAGTAGGGGCAGCTACCGGGGAGCTGTTTTTT. Translated, it gives CASSLVGAATGELFF.

The V call is TRBV30, the J call TRBJ1-2, with TRBD1 identical over 10 bases. J lost 7 bases, V lost 1 base, and 12 bases had no gene match. The CDR3 extends over 16 amino acids. Germline CDR1 is GTSNPN and CDR2 is SVGIG (reference sequence). DNA of the CDR3: TGTGCCTGGAGTGAGCTGCCGGGACAGGGGAAATTTGGCTACACCTTC. As protein: CAWSELPGQGKFGYTF.

This clone was recorded a few times. The chain couples TRBV15 to TRBJ1-4; no firm D call. The CDR3 extends over 14 amino acids. V was trimmed by 0 bases and J by 7 bases, leaving 9 bases between them. Germline V gives CDR1 LNHNV, CDR2 YYDKDF (reference sequence). The CDR3 coding sequence is TGTGCCACCAGCAGAGATGAGGGAAGTGAAAAACTGTTTTTT. It is translated as CATSRDEGSEKLFF.

The rearrangement links TRBV28 to TRBJ1-2; D might be TRBD1 (5 bases). This CDR3 is built from 12 residues. CDR1 is MDHEN, CDR2 SYDVKM, per germline. V was cut by 10 bases and J by 2 bases, with 11 bases left in between. CDR3 residues: CAIGRGNYGYTF. For the CDR3, the DNA is TGTGCCATCGGGAGGGGAAACTATGGCTACACCTTC.

The V and J genes are TRBV6-5 and TRBJ2-1; 8 positions agree with TRBD2. J was trimmed by 0 bases and V by 6 bases; bases with no gene match: 4. Germline-derived CDR1 and CDR2 are MNHEY and SVGAGI. The CDR3 sequence is 15 residues long. The CDR3 loop is CASSAGLVSYNEQFF. Written as DNA, the CDR3 is TGTGCCAGCAGCGCGGGACTAGTCTCCTACAATGAGCAGTTCTTC.

CDR3: CAWIRDRGNYGYTF. CDR3 nucleotides: TGTGCCTGGATCAGGGACAGGGGTAACTATGGCTACACCTTC. The rearrangement links TRBV30 to TRBJ1-2; 10 positions match TRBD1. Germline CDR1 and CDR2: GTSNPN and SVGIG (reference sequence). Unmatched junction bases numbered 3, after V lost 4 bases and J lost 1 base. This CDR3 contains 14 residues.

The rearrangement uses TRBV5-4 and TRBJ2-3, with TRBD2 as a possible D gene (5 bases). V gave up 0 bases and J gave up 0 bases, with 5 bases separating them. Germline V gene lookup returns CDR1 SGHNT and CDR2 YYREEE (reference sequence). The CDR3 runs to 14 residues. This chain's CDR3 is CASSLGGSTDTQYF. CDR3 DNA: TGTGCCAGCAGCTTGGGCGGGAGCACAGATACGCAGTATTTT.

Only one count was recorded for this clone. This chain joins TRBV4-1 and TRBJ2-7; perhaps TRBD2 as D (5 bases). This CDR3 region has 16 residues. Germline V gene lookup returns CDR1 MGHRA and CDR2 YSYEKL. V was shortened by 1 base and J by 0 bases, with 13 bases between the two germline ends. CDR3: CASSQGVVRDSYEQYF. The CDR3 DNA is TGCGCCAGCAGCCAAGGGGTCGTTCGGGACTCCTACGAGCAGTACTTC.

The chain is built from TRBV6-5 and TRBJ1-1; TRBD1 might be the D (5 bases). CDR3 size: 15 residues. Germline lookup yields CDR1 MNHEY and CDR2 SVGAGI. V lost 5 bases, J lost 1 base, and 14 bases lay in between. CDR3 residues: CASSPGRGANTEAFF. Here the CDR3 DNA reads TGTGCCAGCAGTCCAGGGAGGGGAGCGAACACTGAAGCTTTCTTT.

The rearrangement links TRBV7-9 to TRBJ2-7; 9 nucleotides agree with TRBD1. The germline CDR1 and CDR2 sequences are SEHNR and FQNEAQ (reference sequence). The CDR3 consists of 17 residues. The ends lost 5 bases at V and 7 bases at J; junction bases unmatched: 18. The DNA of the CDR3 is TGTGCCAGCAGCCCGCGGTCCACCGGGACAGGGCGAGGGGAGCAGTACTTC. Translating it yields CASSPRSTGTGRGEQYF.

The V gene is TRBV12-5, the J gene TRBJ1-2, with a weak D call TRBD1 (6 bases). The CDR3 is 15 amino acids. Trimming removed 0 bases from V and 6 bases from J, with 14 bases in between. CDR1 is LGHNT and CDR2 is FRNRAP in the germline V gene. CDR3 nucleotides: TGTGCTAGTGGTTTGGTAGTCAGGGGACGCGATGGCTACACCTTC. This gives the protein CASGLVVRGRDGYTF. The full variable domain, with the rest looked up from reference TRBV12-5 and TRBJ1-2, is DARVTQTPRHKVTEMGQEVTMRCQPILGHNTVFWYRQTMMQGLELLAYFRNRAPLDDSGMPKDRFSAEMPDATLATLKIQPSEPRDSAVYFCASGLVVRGRDGYTFGSGTRLTVV.

The chain uses TRBV6-5 and TRBJ2-7, with D unresolved. The CDR3 runs to 14 residues. From germline, CDR1 is MNHEY and CDR2 SVGAGI. V gave up 4 bases and J gave up 3 bases, with 13 bases separating them. CDR3 DNA: TGTGCCAGCAGTTCTTACAGTTTCCTCTACGAGCAGTACTTC. Its protein product is CASSSYSFLYEQYF.

CDR3 in DNA: TGCGCCAGCAGCCCCCTACAGGCAGGGGAGACCCAGTACTTC. Protein sequence: CASSPLQAGETQYF. The chain has TRBV4-1 and TRBJ2-5, with D possibly matching TRBD1 (5 bases). The CDR3 covers 14 residues. CDR1 is MGHRA, CDR2 YSYEKL, per germline. Trimming pared 4 bases from V and 5 bases from J, leaving 14 bases between.

The V call is TRBV5-6, the J call TRBJ1-1; the D gene is possibly TRBD1 (5 bases). CDR3 length: 18 amino acids. Germline V gene sequence: CDR1 SGHDT, CDR2 YYEEEE. Deletions cut 3 bases from V and 5 bases from J, with 26 bases between. The CDR3 nucleotides read TGTGCCAGCAGCTCGCAACCTAAAAAAAGGGGAAGGGTGACTGAAGCTTTCTTT. As protein: CASSSQPKKRGRVTEAFF.